The present TCR beta chain was sequenced within a study of HIV-infected patients and healthy controls. Whole-study results and caveats: Healthy control repertoires had roughly threefold more distinct CDR3s than untreated HIV+ repertoires, and higher Shannon diversity. Healthy controls carried many MAIT alpha-chain CDR3s, while HIV+ repertoires had few.

The CDR3 has 13 amino acids. Germline V CDR1 and CDR2: SGHRS, YFSETQ. Trimming shortened V by 0 bases and J by 4 bases, and 7 bases separated the two germline ends. Alpha and beta constant-region primers primed reverse transcription of approximately 460 ng RNA. Each of the alpha and beta chains got its own library through chain-specific third strand synthesis with indices. TCRdb re-derived calls from the 5' RACE reads in MiXCR, one entry per CDR3 protein. The data hold roughly 18,000 distinct CDR3 sequences, with approximately 9% observed a single time. Follow-up blood was drawn about 14 weeks, roughly three months, after antiretroviral therapy began. The repertoire came from unfractionated whole blood and reflected all unsorted peripheral T cells. Peripheral blood, roughly 2.5 ml, was drawn for RNA extraction. This clonotype has at least ten counts. Its antigen is not identified.

The sample consisted of blood, taken during antiretroviral therapy. The rearrangement links TRBV5-1 to TRBJ1-2; D gene ambiguous. The TCR sequence derives from an adult with HIV infection. CDR3 nucleotides: TGCGCCAGCAGCTTGGATGGGGTCTATGGCTACACCTTC. Amino acid sequence: CASSLDGVYGYTF.